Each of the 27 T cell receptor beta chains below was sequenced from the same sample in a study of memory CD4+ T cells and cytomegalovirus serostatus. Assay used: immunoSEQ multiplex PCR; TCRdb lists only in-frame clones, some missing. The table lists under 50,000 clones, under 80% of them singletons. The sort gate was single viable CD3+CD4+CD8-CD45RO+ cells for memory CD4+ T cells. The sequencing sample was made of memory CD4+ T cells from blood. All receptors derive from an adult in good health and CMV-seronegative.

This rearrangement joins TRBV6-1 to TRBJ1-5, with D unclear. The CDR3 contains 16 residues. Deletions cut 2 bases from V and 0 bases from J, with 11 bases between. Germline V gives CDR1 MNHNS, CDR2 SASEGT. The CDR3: CASSESVGYSNQPQHF. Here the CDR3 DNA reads TGTGCCAGCAGTGAAAGCGTGGGGTATAGCAATCAGCCCCAGCATTTT.

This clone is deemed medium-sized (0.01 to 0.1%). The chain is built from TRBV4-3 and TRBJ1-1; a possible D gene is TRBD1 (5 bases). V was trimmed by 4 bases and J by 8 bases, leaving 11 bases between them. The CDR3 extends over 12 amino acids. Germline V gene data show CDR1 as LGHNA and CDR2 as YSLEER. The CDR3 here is CASSPWGEEAFF. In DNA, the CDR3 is TGCGCCAGCAGCCCCTGGGGGGAAGAAGCTTTCTTT.

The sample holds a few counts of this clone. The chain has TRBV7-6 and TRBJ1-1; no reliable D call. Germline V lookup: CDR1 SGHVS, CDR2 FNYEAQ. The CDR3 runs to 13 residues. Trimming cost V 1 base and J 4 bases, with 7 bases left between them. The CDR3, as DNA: TGTGCCAGCAGCTTAGGCATGAGCACTGAAGCTTTCTTT. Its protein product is CASSLGMSTEAFF. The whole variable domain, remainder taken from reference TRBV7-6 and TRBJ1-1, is GAGVSQSPRYKVTKRGQDVALRCDPISGHVSLYWYRQALGQGPEFLTYFNYEAQQDKSGLPNDRFSAERPEGSISTLTIQRTEQRDSAMYRCASSLGMSTEAFFGQGTRLTVV.

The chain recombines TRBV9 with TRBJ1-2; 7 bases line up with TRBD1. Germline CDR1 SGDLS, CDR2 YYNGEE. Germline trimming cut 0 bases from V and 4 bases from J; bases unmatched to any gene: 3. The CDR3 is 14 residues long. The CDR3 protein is CASSVDQGGYGYTF. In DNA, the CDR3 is TGTGCCAGCAGCGTAGATCAGGGGGGCTATGGCTACACCTTC. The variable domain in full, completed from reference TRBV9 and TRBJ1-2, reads DSGVTQTPKHLITATGQRVTLRCSPRSGDLSVYWYQQSLDQGLQFLIQYYNGEERAKGNILERFSAQQFPDLHSELNLSSLELGDSALYFCASSVDQGGYGYTFGSGTRLTVV.

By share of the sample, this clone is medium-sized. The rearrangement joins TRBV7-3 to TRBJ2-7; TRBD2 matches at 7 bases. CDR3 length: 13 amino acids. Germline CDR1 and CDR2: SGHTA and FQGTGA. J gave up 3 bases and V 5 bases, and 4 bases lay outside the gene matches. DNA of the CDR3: TGTGCCAGCAGCCGCGGCGGGGGCTACGAGCAGTACTTC. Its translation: CASSRGGGYEQYF.

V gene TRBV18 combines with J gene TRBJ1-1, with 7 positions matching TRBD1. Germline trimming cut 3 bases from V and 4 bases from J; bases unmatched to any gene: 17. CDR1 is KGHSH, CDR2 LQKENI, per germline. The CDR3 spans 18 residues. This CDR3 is CASSPLAGTDTSGTEAFF. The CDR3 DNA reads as TGTGCCAGCTCACCGTTGGCGGGGACAGATACTTCGGGCACTGAAGCTTTCTTT.

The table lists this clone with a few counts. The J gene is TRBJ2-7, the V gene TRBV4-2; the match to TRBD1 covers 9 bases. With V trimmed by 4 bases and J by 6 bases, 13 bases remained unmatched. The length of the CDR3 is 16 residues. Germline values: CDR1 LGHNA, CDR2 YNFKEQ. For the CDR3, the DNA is TGTGCCAGCAGCCCACACCCGGGGGACAGGGTGGGCGAGCAGTACTTC. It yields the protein CASSPHPGDRVGEQYF.

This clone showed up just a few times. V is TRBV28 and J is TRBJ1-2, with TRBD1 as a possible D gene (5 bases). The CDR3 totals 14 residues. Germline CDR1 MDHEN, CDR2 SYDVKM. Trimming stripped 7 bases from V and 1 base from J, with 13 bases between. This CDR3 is CASTQLGGNYGYTF. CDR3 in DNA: TGTGCCAGCACCCAGTTGGGGGGTAACTATGGCTACACCTTC.

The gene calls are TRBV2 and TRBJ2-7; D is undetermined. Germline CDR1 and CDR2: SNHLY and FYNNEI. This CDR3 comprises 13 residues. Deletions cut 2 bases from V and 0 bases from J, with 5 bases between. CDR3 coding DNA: TGTGCCAGCAGTGAACAGTTCTCCTACGAGCAGTACTTC. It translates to CASSEQFSYEQYF.

CDR3 nucleotides: TGTGCCAGCATCCGGGGGTCAGGGGCAAACTATGGCTACACCTTC. Its protein is CASIRGSGANYGYTF. This rearrangement joins TRBV6-5 to TRBJ1-2; a possible D gene is TRBD1 (6 bases). Germline V CDR1 and CDR2: MNHEY, SVGAGI. This CDR3 spans 15 amino acids. Deletions cut 7 bases from V and 2 bases from J, with 17 bases between.

The CDR3 here is CASSFDSRNTEAFF. CDR3 coding DNA: TGTGCCAGTTCCTTCGACAGCCGGAACACTGAAGCTTTCTTT. The chain carries TRBV19 and TRBJ1-1, with D possibly TRBD1 on 5 matching bases. V was clipped by 8 bases and J by 1 base, with 14 bases between them. Germline values: CDR1 LNHDA, CDR2 SQIVND (reference sequence). CDR3 length: 14 amino acids.

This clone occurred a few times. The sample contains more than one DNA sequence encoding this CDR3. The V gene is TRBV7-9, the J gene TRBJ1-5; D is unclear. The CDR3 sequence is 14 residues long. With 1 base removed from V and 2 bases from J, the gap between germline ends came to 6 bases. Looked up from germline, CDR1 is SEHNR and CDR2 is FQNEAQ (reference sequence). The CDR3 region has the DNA TGTGCCAGCAGCTTAGGGGCCCGCAATCAGCCCCAGCATTTT. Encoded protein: CASSLGARNQPQHF.

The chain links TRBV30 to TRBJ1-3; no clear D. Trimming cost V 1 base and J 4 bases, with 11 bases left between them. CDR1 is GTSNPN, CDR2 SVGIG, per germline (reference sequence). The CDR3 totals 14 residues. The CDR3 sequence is CAWSALTGGNTIYF. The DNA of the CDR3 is TGTGCCTGGAGTGCACTTACCGGCGGAAACACCATATATTTT.

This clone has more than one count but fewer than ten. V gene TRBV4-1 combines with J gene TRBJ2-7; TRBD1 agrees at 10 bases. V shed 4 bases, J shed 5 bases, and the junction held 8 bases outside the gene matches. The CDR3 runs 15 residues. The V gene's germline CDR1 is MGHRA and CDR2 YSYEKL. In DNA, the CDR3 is TGCGCCAGCAGCCCAAGCAGACAGGGGGCCAACGAGCAGTACTTC. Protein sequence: CASSPSRQGANEQYF.

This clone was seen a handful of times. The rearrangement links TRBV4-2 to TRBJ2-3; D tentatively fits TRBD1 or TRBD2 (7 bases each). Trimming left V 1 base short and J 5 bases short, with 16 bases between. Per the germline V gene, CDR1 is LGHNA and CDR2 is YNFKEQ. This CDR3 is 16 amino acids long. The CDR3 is CASSQARGGGRDTQYF. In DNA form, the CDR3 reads TGTGCCAGCAGCCAAGCCAGGGGGGGAGGTCGAGATACGCAGTATTTT.

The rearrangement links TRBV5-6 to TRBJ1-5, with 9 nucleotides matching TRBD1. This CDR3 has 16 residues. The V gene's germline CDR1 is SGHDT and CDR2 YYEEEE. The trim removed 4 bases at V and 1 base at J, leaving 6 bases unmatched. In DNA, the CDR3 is TGTGCCAGCAGCCCTGGAACAGGGGGCAGCAATCAGCCCCAGCATTTT. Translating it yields CASSPGTGGSNQPQHF.

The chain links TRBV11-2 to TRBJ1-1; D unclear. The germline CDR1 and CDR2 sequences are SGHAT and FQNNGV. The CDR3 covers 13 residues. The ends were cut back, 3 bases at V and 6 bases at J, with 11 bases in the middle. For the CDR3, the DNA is TGTGCCAGCAGCTTTTCCCCTATCGCTGAAGCTTTCTTT. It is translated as CASSFSPIAEAFF.

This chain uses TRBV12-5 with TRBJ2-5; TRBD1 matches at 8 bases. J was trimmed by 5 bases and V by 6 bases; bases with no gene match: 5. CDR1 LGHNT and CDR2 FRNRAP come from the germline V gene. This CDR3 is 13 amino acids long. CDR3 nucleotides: TGTGCTAGTGGACAGGGGGACGGGGAGACCCAGTACTTC. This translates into CASGQGDGETQYF.

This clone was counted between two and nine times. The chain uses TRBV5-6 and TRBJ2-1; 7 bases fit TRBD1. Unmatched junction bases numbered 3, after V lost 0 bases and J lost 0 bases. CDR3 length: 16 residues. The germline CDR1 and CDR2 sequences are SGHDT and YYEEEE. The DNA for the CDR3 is TGTGCCAGCAGCTTGGGGGCAGGGGGCTCCTACAATGAGCAGTTCTTC. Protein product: CASSLGAGGSYNEQFF.

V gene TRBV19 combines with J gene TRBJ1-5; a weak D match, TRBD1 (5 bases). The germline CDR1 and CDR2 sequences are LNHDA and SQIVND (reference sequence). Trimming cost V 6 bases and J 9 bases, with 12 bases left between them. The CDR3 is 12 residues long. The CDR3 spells CASRDPGGPQHF. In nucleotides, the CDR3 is TGTGCCAGTAGGGACCCCGGGGGGCCCCAGCATTTT. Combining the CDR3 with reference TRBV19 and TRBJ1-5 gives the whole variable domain DGGITQSPKYLFRKEGQNVTLSCEQNLNHDAMYWYRQDPGQGLRLIYYSQIVNDFQKGDIAEGYSVSREKKESFPLTVTSAQKNPTAFYLCASRDPGGPQHFGDGTRLSIL.

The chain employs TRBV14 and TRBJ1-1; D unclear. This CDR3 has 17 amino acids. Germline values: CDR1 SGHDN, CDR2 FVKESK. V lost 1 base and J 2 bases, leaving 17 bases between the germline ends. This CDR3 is CASSQVPGGLGNTEAFF. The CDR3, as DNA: TGTGCCAGCAGCCAAGTTCCGGGAGGTTTGGGAAACACTGAAGCTTTCTTT.

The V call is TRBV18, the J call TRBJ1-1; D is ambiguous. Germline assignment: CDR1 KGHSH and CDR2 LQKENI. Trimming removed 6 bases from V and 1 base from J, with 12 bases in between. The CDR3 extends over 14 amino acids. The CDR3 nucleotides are TGTGCCAGCTCCGATACCCGGAAGAACACTGAAGCTTTCTTT. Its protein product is CASSDTRKNTEAFF.

The CDR3 DNA sequence: TGCGCCAGCAGACCGGCCGGGCAGGGCACGGGCTACGAGCAGTACTTC. Residues: CASRPAGQGTGYEQYF. The chain has TRBV5-1 and TRBJ2-7; D perhaps matches TRBD1 (5 bases). CDR3 size: 16 residues. Deletions cut 5 bases from V and 3 bases from J, with 21 bases between. Germline loops: CDR1 SGHRS, CDR2 YFSETQ. Combining the CDR3 with reference TRBV5-1 and TRBJ2-7 gives the whole variable domain KAGVTQTPRYLIKTRGQQVTLSCSPISGHRSVSWYQQTPGQGLQFLFEYFSETQRNKGNFPGRFSGRQFSNSRSEMNVSTLELGDSALYLCASRPAGQGTGYEQYFGPGTRLTVT.

CDR3 protein: CASSIQFNTGELFF. The CDR3 bases are TGTGCCAGTAGTATCCAATTTAACACCGGGGAGCTGTTTTTT. The chain employs TRBV19 and TRBJ2-2, with unresolved D. The germline gives CDR1 LNHDA, CDR2 SQIVND (reference sequence). V lost 3 bases and J lost 2, with 7 bases in between. CDR3 size: 14 residues.

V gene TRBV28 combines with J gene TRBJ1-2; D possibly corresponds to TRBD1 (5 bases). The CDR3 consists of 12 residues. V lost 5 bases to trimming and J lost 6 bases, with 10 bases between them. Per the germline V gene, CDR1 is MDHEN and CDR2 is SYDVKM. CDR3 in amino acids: CASSRGVDGYTF. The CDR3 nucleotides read TGTGCCAGCAGTCGGGGGGTTGATGGCTACACCTTC.

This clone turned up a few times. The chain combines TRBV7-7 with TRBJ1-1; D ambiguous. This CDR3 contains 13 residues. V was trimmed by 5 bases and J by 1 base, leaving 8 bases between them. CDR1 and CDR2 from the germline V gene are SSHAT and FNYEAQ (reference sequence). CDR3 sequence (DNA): TGTGCCAGCAGCGAAATGGCGAACACTGAAGCTTTCTTT. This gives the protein CASSEMANTEAFF.

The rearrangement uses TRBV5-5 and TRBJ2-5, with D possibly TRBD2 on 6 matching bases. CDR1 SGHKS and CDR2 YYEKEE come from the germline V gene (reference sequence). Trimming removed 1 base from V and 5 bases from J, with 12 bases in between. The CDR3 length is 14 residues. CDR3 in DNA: TGTGCCAGCAGCTTGTCACTAGCAAGGGAGACCCAGTACTTC. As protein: CASSLSLARETQYF.